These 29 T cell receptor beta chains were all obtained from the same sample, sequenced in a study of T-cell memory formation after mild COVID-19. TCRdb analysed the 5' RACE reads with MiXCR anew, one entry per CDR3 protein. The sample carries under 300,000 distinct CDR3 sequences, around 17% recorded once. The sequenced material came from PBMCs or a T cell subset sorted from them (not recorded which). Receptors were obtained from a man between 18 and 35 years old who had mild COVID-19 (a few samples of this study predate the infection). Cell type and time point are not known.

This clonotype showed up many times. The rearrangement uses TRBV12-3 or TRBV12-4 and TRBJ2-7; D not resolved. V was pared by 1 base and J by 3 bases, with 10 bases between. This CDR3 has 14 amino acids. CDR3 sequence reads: CASSLGLINYEQYV. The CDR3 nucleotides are TGTGCCAGCAGTTTAGGGCTCATAAACTACGAGCAGTACGTC.

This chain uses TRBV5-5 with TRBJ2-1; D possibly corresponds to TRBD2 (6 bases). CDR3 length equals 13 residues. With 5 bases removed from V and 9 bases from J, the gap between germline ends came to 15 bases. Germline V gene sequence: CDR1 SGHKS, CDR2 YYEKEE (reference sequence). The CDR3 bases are TGTGCCAGCAGATACCAGGGAGGCGCTGAGCAGTTCTTC. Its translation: CASRYQGGAEQFF. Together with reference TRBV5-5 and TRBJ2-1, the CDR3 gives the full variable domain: DAGVTQSPTHLIKTRGQQVTLRCSPISGHKSVSWYQQVLGQGPQFIFQYYEKEERGRGNFPDRFSARQFPNYSSELNVNALLLGDSALYLCASRYQGGAEQFFGPGTRLTVL.

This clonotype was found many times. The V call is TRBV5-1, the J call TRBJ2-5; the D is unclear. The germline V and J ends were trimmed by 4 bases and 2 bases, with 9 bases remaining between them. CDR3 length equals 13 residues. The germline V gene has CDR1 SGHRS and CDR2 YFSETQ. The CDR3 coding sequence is TGCGCCAGCAGCGCCGGAGTACAAGAGACCCAGTACTTC. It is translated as CASSAGVQETQYF.

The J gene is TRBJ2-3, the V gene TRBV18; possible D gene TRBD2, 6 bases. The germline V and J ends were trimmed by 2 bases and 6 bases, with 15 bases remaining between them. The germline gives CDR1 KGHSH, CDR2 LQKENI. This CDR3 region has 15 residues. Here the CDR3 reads CASSPAGPVGDTQYF. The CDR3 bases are TGTGCCAGCTCACCAGCGGGACCTGTAGGGGATACGCAGTATTTT.

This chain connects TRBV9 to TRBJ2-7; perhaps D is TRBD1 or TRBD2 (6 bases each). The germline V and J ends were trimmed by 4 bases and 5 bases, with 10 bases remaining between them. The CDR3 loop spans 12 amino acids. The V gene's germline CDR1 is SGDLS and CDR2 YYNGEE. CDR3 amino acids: CASSTGGDEQYF. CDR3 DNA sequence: TGTGCCAGCAGCACCGGGGGCGACGAGCAGTACTTC.

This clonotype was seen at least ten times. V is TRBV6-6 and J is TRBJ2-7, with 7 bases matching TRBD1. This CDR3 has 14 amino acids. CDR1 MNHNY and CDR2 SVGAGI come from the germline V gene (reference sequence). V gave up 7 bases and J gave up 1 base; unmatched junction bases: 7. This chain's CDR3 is CASTTTGLSYEQYF. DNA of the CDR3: TGTGCCAGCACCACGACAGGGTTGTCCTACGAGCAGTACTTC.

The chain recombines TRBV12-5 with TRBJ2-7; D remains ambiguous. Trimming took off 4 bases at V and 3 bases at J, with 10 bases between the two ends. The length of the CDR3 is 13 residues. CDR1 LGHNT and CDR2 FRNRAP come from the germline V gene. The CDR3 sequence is CASGSPNSYEQYV. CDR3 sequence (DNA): TGTGCTAGTGGTTCGCCCAACAGCTACGAGCAGTACGTC.

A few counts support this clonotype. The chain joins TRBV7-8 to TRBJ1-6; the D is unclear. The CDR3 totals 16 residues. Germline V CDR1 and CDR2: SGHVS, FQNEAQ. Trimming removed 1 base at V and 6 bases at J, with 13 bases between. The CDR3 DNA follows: TGTGCCAGCAGCTTAGTGGCAAGGGCCCGTAATTCACCCCTCCACTTT. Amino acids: CASSLVARARNSPLHF.

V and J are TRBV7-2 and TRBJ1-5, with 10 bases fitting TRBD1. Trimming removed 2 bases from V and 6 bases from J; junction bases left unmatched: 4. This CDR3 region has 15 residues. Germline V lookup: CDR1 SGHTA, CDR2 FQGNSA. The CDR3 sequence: CASSLNGQGVQPQHF. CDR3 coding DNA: TGTGCCAGCAGCTTAAACGGACAGGGGGTTCAGCCCCAGCATTTT.

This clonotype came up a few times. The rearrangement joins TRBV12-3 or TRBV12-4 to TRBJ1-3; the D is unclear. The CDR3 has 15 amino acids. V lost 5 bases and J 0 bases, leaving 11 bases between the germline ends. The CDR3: CASSPSWGSGNTIYF. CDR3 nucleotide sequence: TGTGCCAGCAGTCCTTCTTGGGGCTCTGGAAACACCATATATTTT.

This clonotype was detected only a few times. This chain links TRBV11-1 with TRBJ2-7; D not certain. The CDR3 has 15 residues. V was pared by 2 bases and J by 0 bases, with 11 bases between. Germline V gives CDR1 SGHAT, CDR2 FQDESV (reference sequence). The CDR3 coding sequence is TGTGCCAGCAGCTTATCGTCAGCTAGCTCCTACGAGCAGTACTTC. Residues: CASSLSSASSYEQYF. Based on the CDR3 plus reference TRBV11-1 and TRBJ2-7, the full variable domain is EAEVAQSPRYKITEKSQAVAFWCDPISGHATLYWYRQILGQGPELLVQFQDESVVDDSQLPKDRFSAERLKGVDSTLKIQPAELGDSAMYLCASSLSSASSYEQYFGPGTRLTVT.

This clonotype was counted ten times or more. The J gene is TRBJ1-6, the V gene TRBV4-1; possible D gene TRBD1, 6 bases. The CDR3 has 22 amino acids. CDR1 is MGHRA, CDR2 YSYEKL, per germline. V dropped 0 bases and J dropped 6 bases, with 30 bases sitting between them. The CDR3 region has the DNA TGCGCCAGCAGCCAAGAAGGGAGTTGGCAGGGGAGATCTAATGAAATTAATTCACCCCTCCACTTT. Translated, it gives CASSQEGSWQGRSNEINSPLHF.

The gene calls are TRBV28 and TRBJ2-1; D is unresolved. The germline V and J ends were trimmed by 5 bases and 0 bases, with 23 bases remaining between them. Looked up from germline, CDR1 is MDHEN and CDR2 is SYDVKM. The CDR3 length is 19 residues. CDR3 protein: CASSPLLSGVESSYNEQFF. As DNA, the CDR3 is TGTGCCAGCAGTCCTCTTCTGAGTGGGGTGGAAAGCTCCTACAATGAGCAGTTCTTC. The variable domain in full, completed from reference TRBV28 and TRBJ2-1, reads DVKVTQSSRYLVKRTGEKVFLECVQDMDHENMFWYRQDPGLGLRLIYFSYDVKMKEKGDIPEGYSVSREKKERFSLILESASTNQTSMYLCASSPLLSGVESSYNEQFFGPGTRLTVL.

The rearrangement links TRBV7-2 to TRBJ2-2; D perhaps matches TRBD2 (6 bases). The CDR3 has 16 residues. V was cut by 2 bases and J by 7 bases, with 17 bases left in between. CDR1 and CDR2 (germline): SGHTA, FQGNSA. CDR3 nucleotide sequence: TGTGCCAGCAGCTTACACCGACTAGTAAAGGGCGGGGAGCTGTTTTTT. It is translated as CASSLHRLVKGGELFF. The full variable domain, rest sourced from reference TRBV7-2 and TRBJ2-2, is GAGVSQSPSNKVTEKGKDVELRCDPISGHTALYWYRQSLGQGLEFLIYFQGNSAPDKSGLPSDRFSAERTGGSVSTLTIQRTQQEDSAVYLCASSLHRLVKGGELFFGEGSRLTVL.

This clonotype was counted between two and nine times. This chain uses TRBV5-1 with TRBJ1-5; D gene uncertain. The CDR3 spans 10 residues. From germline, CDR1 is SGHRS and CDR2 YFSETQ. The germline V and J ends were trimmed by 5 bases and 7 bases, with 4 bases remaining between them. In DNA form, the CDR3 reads TGCGCCAGCAGTATACAGCCCCAGCATTTT. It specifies CASSIQPQHF.

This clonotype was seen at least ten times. CDR3 in DNA: TGCAGCGTTGGAGGTCCCGAGTATAGCGGGGAGCTGTTTTTT. It is translated as CSVGGPEYSGELFF. This chain joins TRBV29-1 and TRBJ2-2; no firm D call. This CDR3 spans 14 amino acids. Germline lookup yields CDR1 SQVTM and CDR2 ANQGSEA. Trimming took 4 bases from V and 7 from J, leaving 16 bases between them.

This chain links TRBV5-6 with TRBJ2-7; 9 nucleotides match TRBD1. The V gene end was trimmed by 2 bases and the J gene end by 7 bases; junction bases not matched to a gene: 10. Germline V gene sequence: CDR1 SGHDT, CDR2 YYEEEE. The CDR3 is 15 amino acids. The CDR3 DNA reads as TGTGCCAGCAGCTTCGGGACAGGGCCACCTCGGGAGCAGTACGTC. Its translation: CASSFGTGPPREQYV.

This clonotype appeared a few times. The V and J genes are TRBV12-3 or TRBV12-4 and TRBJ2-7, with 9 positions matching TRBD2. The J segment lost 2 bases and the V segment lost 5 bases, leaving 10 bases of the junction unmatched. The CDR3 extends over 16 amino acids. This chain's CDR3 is CASSPRAGGGTYEQYF. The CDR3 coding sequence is TGTGCCAGCAGTCCCCGGGCGGGAGGGGGAACCTACGAGCAGTACTTC.

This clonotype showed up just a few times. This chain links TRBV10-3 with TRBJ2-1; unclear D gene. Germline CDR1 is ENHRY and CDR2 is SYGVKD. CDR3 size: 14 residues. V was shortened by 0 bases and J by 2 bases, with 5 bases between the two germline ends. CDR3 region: CAISESRTYNEQFF. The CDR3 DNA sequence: TGTGCCATCAGTGAGTCAAGGACCTACAATGAGCAGTTCTTC.

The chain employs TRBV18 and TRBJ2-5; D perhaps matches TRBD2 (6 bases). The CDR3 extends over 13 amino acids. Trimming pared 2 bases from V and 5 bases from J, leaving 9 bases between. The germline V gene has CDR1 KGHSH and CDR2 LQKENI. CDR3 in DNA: TGTGCCAGCTCACCAGGAGGGGACGAGACCCAGTACTTC. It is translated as CASSPGGDETQYF.

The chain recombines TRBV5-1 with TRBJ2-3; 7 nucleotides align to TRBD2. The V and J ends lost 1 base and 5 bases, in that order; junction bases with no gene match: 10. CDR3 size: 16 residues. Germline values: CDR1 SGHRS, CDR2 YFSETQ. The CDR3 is CASSLLAPREEDTQYF. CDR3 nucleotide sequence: TGCGCCAGCAGCTTGTTAGCTCCTCGGGAGGAAGATACGCAGTATTTT.

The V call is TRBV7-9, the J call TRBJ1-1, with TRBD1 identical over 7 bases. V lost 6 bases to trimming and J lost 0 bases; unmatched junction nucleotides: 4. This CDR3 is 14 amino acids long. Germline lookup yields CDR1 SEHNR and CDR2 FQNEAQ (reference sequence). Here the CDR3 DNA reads TGTGCCAGCAGTTCTACAGGGGTGAACACTGAAGCTTTCTTT. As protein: CASSSTGVNTEAFF.

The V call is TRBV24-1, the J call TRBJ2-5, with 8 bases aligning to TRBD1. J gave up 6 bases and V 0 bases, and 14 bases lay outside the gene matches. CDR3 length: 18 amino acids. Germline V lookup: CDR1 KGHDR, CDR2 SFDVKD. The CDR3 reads CATSDLRPRTGPGKTQYF. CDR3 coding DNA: TGTGCCACCAGTGATTTGAGACCCCGGACAGGGCCGGGAAAGACCCAGTACTTC.

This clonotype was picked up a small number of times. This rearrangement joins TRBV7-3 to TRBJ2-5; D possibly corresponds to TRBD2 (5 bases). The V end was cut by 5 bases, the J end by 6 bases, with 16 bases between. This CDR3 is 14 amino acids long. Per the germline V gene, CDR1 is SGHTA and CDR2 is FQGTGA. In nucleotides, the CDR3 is TGTGCCAGCAGCCCGAATGCTAGGGAGAAGACCCAGTACTTC. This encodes CASSPNAREKTQYF.

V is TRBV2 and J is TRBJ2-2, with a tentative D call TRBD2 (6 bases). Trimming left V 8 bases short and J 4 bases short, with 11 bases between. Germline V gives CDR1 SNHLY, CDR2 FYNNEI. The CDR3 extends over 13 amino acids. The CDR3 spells CASGGSTTGELFF. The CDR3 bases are TGTGCCAGCGGAGGGTCGACCACCGGGGAGCTGTTTTTT.

Here the CDR3 reads CASSLQRSGRARGEQFF. The CDR3 coding sequence is TGTGCCAGCAGTCTGCAACGCTCTGGACGGGCACGGGGTGAGCAGTTCTTC. V and J are TRBV6-5 and TRBJ2-1, with a possible D match to TRBD2 (5 bases). The CDR3 spans 17 residues. With 5 bases removed from V and 9 bases from J, the gap between germline ends came to 26 bases. Per germline, CDR1 MNHEY and CDR2 SVGAGI.

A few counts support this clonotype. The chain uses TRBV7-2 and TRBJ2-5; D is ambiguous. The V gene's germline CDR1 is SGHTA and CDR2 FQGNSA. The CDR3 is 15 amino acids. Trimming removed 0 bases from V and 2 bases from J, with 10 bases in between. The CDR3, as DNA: TGTGCCAGCAGCTTAGCCTGGGGTTCACAAGAGACCCAGTACTTC. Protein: CASSLAWGSQETQYF.

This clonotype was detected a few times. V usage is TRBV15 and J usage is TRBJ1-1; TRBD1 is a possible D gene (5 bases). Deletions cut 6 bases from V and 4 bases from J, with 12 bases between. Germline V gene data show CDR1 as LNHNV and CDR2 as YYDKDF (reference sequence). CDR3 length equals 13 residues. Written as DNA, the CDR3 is TGTGCCACCAGTCGCCGGGGGGTCACTGAAGCTTTCTTT. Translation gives CATSRRGVTEAFF.

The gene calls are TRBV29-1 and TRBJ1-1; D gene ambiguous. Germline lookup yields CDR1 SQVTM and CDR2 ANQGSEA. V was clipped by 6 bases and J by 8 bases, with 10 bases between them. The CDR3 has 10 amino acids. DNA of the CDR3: TGCAGCGTCGGTTTCGGGGAAGCTTTCTTT. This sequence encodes CSVGFGEAFF. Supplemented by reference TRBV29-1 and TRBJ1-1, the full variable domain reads SAVISQKPSRDICQRGTSLTIQCQVDSQVTMMFWYRQQPGQSLTLIATANQGSEATYESGFVIDKFPISRPNLTFSTLTVSNMSPEDSSIYLCSVGFGEAFFGQGTRLTVV.